The 19 T cell receptor beta chains given below trace back to one sample, sequenced in a study of T cell clones after liver transplantation. Libraries were prepared by immunoSEQ multiplex PCR; TCRdb keeps only in-frame clonotypes and omits some of them. The profile shows about 74,000 clones, 75% to 85% of them singletons. The source was CD4+ T cells from blood, collected before liver transplant. These receptors were collected from a human donor who received a liver transplant.

This clone was seen more than once but under ten times. The chain uses TRBV5-6 and TRBJ2-1; D is ambiguous. Looked up from germline, CDR1 is SGHDT and CDR2 is YYEEEE. The CDR3 sequence is 14 residues long. The V gene lost 2 bases and the J gene lost 0 bases, with 6 bases spanning the gap. The CDR3 DNA reads TGTGCCAGCAGCTTCGGTTTCTCCTACAATGAGCAGTTCTTC. This encodes CASSFGFSYNEQFF.

The CDR3, as DNA: TGTGCCAGCAGCCTAGATAGGGGACAGGGGGTCTATGGCTACACCTTC. This encodes CASSLDRGQGVYGYTF. The V gene is TRBV28, the J gene TRBJ1-2, with 11 bases lining up with TRBD1. Unmatched junction bases numbered 10, after V lost 6 bases and J lost 4 bases. Germline V lookup: CDR1 MDHEN, CDR2 SYDVKM. The CDR3 sequence is 16 residues long.

Here the CDR3 reads CASSLAYDPIYNEQFF. CDR3 nucleotide sequence: TGCGCCAGCAGCTTGGCCTACGACCCCATATACAATGAGCAGTTCTTC. The genes are TRBV5-1 and TRBJ2-1; D not resolved. This CDR3 has 16 residues. Between the trimmed V and J ends, which lost 0 bases and 4 bases, there was a span of 14 bases. The V gene's germline CDR1 is SGHRS and CDR2 YFSETQ.

This chain links TRBV5-4 with TRBJ2-3, with D possibly TRBD2 on 5 matching bases. Germline values: CDR1 SGHNT, CDR2 YYREEE (reference sequence). The CDR3 totals 12 residues. V gave up 3 bases and J gave up 8 bases, with 10 bases separating them. The CDR3 spells CASSSGETTQYF. The CDR3 region has the DNA TGTGCCAGCAGCTCCGGGGAGACTACGCAGTATTTT.

The chain uses TRBV6-5 and TRBJ1-2, with TRBD1 identical over 9 bases. V lost 2 bases, J lost 2 bases, and 3 bases stayed unmatched. Per the germline V gene, CDR1 is MNHEY and CDR2 is SVGAGI. CDR3 length: 15 amino acids. The CDR3 DNA reads TGTGCCAGCAGTTACAGGGGACAGGGAAACTATGGCTACACCTTC. Translated: CASSYRGQGNYGYTF.

This chain joins TRBV4-1 and TRBJ1-5; D is unresolved. The CDR3 loop spans 13 amino acids. In germline, CDR1 is MGHRA, CDR2 YSYEKL. Trimming left V 7 bases short and J 9 bases short, with 16 bases between. The CDR3 sequence: CASTPLAGGPQHF. The DNA of the CDR3 is TGCGCCAGCACTCCCCTTGCAGGAGGGCCCCAGCATTTT.

The chain combines TRBV28 with TRBJ2-4; D unresolved. Germline CDR1 and CDR2: MDHEN and SYDVKM. V gave up 7 bases and J gave up 4 bases, with 14 bases separating them. The CDR3 has 14 residues. CDR3: CASTTSSGKNIQYF. In DNA form, the CDR3 reads TGTGCCAGCACCACAAGCTCCGGGAAAAACATTCAGTACTTC.

This chain links TRBV18 with TRBJ2-7; 9 nucleotides match TRBD1. Germline V gives CDR1 KGHSH, CDR2 LQKENI. The CDR3 is 15 residues long. Trimming took 3 bases from V and 7 from J; bases not matched to a gene: 10. The CDR3 here is CASSPLGTGNWEQYF. The CDR3 DNA reads as TGTGCCAGCTCACCCTTAGGGACAGGGAACTGGGAGCAGTACTTC.

The V and J genes are TRBV18 and TRBJ2-2; no clear D. Germline CDR1 is KGHSH and CDR2 is LQKENI. V lost 4 bases and J 3 bases, leaving 15 bases between the germline ends. This CDR3 is built from 16 residues. CDR3 sequence: CASSLEPREYTGELFF. CDR3 coding DNA: TGTGCCAGCTCACTCGAGCCGCGAGAGTACACCGGGGAGCTGTTTTTT.

The chain carries TRBV29-1 and TRBJ2-5; D not resolved. Germline V CDR1 and CDR2: SQVTM, ANQGSEA. The CDR3 sequence is 11 residues long. Trimming pared 8 bases from V and 5 bases from J, leaving 12 bases between. CDR3 DNA: TGCAGCTTCCTCCACGGGGAGACCCAGTACTTC. It is translated as CSFLHGETQYF.

The V call is TRBV7-9, the J call TRBJ2-5; D possibly uses TRBD1 or TRBD2 (6 bases each). The V end was cut by 6 bases, the J end by 5 bases, with 22 bases between. This CDR3 has 16 amino acids. Germline V CDR1 and CDR2: SEHNR, FQNEAQ (reference sequence). As DNA, the CDR3 is TGTGCCAGCAGTCCACTGGAAGGGGGGCGAAGGGAGACCCAGTACTTC. Translation: CASSPLEGGRRETQYF.

The rearrangement uses TRBV19 and TRBJ2-5; 9 bases fit TRBD2. The CDR3 contains 17 residues. The germline V gene encodes CDR1 LNHDA and CDR2 SQIVND (reference sequence). V trimming: 3 bases; J trimming: 5 bases; junction bases outside the gene matches: 13. The CDR3 spells CASSIRSLAGRIETQYF. The CDR3 DNA follows: TGTGCCAGTAGTATTAGATCTCTAGCGGGAAGGATTGAGACCCAGTACTTC.

The rearrangement uses TRBV9 and TRBJ1-1, with TRBD1 identical over 9 bases. Per the germline V gene, CDR1 is SGDLS and CDR2 is YYNGEE. Trimming cost V 4 bases and J 8 bases; bases outside gene matches: 9. The CDR3 totals 14 residues. The CDR3: CASSTSQGAREAFF. CDR3 in DNA: TGTGCCAGCAGCACTTCACAGGGGGCGCGAGAAGCTTTCTTT. Variable domain in full (rest from reference TRBV9 and TRBJ1-1): DSGVTQTPKHLITATGQRVTLRCSPRSGDLSVYWYQQSLDQGLQFLIQYYNGEERAKGNILERFSAQQFPDLHSELNLSSLELGDSALYFCASSTSQGAREAFFGQGTRLTVV.

The rearrangement joins TRBV5-4 to TRBJ2-1; TRBD2 is a possible D gene (6 bases). The CDR3 runs to 14 residues. V lost 3 bases to trimming and J lost 4 bases, with 11 bases between them. In germline, CDR1 is SGHNT, CDR2 YYREEE (reference sequence). The CDR3 loop reads CASSSGTSYNEQFF. CDR3 DNA: TGTGCCAGCAGCTCCGGGACTTCGTACAATGAGCAGTTCTTC.

The rearrangement joins TRBV7-9 to TRBJ1-1; 8 bases align to TRBD1. The V and J ends lost 6 bases and 4 bases, in that order; junction bases with no gene match: 7. This CDR3 has 14 residues. The germline V gene has CDR1 SEHNR and CDR2 FQNEAQ (reference sequence). The CDR3 coding sequence is TGTGCCAGCAGTTCAGGGGGCTGGGGCACTGAAGCTTTCTTT. Translation: CASSSGGWGTEAFF.

This clone showed up just once. V and J are TRBV5-1 and TRBJ1-1; maybe TRBD1 (5 bases). This CDR3 comprises 14 residues. From germline, CDR1 is SGHRS and CDR2 YFSETQ. Deletions cut 5 bases from V and 3 bases from J, with 14 bases between. The CDR3 nucleotides are TGCGCCAGCAGAAGGGACGGTCTTTACACTGAAGCTTTCTTT. Its protein is CASRRDGLYTEAFF.

V usage is TRBV6-1 and J usage is TRBJ2-3; D gene uncertain. The CDR3 runs to 15 residues. Germline V gene lookup returns CDR1 MNHNS and CDR2 SASEGT. V was pared by 3 bases and J by 1 base, with 11 bases between. Here the CDR3 DNA reads TGTGCCAGCAGTGACGTTGGGTTTGGCACAGATACGCAGTATTTT. It codes for CASSDVGFGTDTQYF.

The V call is TRBV6-1, the J call TRBJ2-2; D not certain. Deletions cut 5 bases from V and 3 bases from J, with 10 bases between. Germline V gene sequence: CDR1 MNHNS, CDR2 SASEGT. The CDR3 is 14 amino acids. CDR3 bases: TGTGCCAGCAGTCTCCGAGATTACACCGGGGAGCTGTTTTTT. It codes for CASSLRDYTGELFF.

This clone was recorded once. This rearrangement joins TRBV15 to TRBJ2-1; no definite D call. Germline lookup yields CDR1 LNHNV and CDR2 YYDKDF (reference sequence). V was shortened by 1 base and J by 9 bases, with 10 bases between the two germline ends. The CDR3 loop spans 13 amino acids. As DNA, the CDR3 is TGTGCCACCAGCAGAGGGATTAAGGTTGAGCAGTTCTTC. Its translation is CATSRGIKVEQFF.